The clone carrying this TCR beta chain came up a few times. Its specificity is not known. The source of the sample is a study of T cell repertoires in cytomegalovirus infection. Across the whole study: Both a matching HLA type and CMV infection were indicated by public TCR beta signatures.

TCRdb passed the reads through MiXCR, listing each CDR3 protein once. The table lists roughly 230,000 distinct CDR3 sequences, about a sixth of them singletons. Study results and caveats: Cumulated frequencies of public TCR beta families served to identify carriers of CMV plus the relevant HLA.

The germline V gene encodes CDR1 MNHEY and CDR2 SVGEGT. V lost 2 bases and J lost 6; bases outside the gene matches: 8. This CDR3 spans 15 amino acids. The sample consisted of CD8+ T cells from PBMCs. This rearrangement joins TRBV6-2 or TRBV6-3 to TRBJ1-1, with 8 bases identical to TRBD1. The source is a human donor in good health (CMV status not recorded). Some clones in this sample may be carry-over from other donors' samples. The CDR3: CASSYPTGEISEAFF. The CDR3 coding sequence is TGTGCCAGCAGTTACCCGACAGGGGAAATCTCTGAAGCTTTCTTT.